This passage covers 18 T cell receptor beta chains from one sample sequenced in a study of PD-1 blockade in classical Hodgkin lymphoma. Assay: immunoSEQ multiplex PCR; the TCRdb copy retains only in-frame clones and omits some. The data hold 20,000 or so clones, with around four fifths observed a single time. Regarding time point: cycle 4 day 1 (C4D1), after five to seven weeks of nivolumab. Brentuximab vedotin exposure varied, and every patient relapsed after autologous stem cell transplantation. With magnetic negative selection, CD4+ T cells were purified from PBMCs that had been thawed. The sample consisted of CD4+ T cells from blood, taken before the fourth cycle of nivolumab. All receptors derive from a human donor with classical Hodgkin lymphoma.

The chain combines TRBV18 with TRBJ2-1; D gene unclear. The length of the CDR3 is 18 residues. CDR1 is KGHSH and CDR2 is LQKENI in the germline V gene. V was trimmed by 6 bases and J by 4 bases, leaving 25 bases between them. The CDR3 sequence: CASSDHPGNQILYNEQFF. CDR3 coding DNA: TGTGCCAGCTCTGACCACCCCGGTAATCAAATCTTATACAATGAGCAGTTCTTC. Filled out from reference TRBV18 and TRBJ2-1, the complete variable domain reads NAGVMQNPRHLVRRRGQEARLRCSPMKGHSHVYWYRQLPEEGLKFMVYLQKENIIDESGMPKERFSAEFPKEGPSILRIQQVVRGDSAAYFCASSDHPGNQILYNEQFFGPGTRLTVL.

V usage is TRBV5-1 and J usage is TRBJ2-1; possibly TRBD1 for D (6 bases). The V gene lost 0 bases and the J gene lost 1 base, with 8 bases spanning the gap. The CDR3 has 15 amino acids. Germline values: CDR1 SGHRS, CDR2 YFSETQ. CDR3 sequence reads: CASSLGGLSYNEQFF. The CDR3 region has the DNA TGCGCCAGCAGCTTGGGGGGGCTTTCCTACAATGAGCAGTTCTTC.

V is TRBV5-8 and J is TRBJ2-1; D ambiguous. The CDR3 spans 15 residues. Germline assignment: CDR1 SGHTS and CDR2 YDEGEE. V gave up 1 base and J gave up 0 bases, with 8 bases separating them. This CDR3 reads CASSLYLGSYNEQFF. The CDR3 bases are TGTGCCAGCAGCTTGTATCTCGGCTCCTACAATGAGCAGTTCTTC.

Only a few counts were recorded for this clone. This chain joins TRBV6-4 and TRBJ2-3; TRBD2 agrees at 10 bases. The ends lost 5 bases at V and 4 bases at J; junction bases unmatched: 6. Per the germline V gene, CDR1 is MRHNA and CDR2 is SNTAGT. The length of the CDR3 is 15 residues. The chain's CDR3 is CASSRAGGPPDTQYF. CDR3 sequence (DNA): TGTGCCAGCAGTAGAGCGGGAGGGCCACCAGATACGCAGTATTTT.

V and J are TRBV6-1 and TRBJ2-3; 13 bases match TRBD2. J gave up 6 bases and V 4 bases, and 4 bases lay outside the gene matches. The CDR3 contains 15 residues. Germline CDR1 MNHNS, CDR2 SASEGT. The CDR3 here is CASSGTSGGSDTQYF. In DNA form, the CDR3 reads TGTGCCAGCAGTGGGACTAGCGGGGGATCCGATACGCAGTATTTT.

CDR3 nucleotide sequence: TGCGCCAGCAGTCAATCTAAGGGCAGCTCAAACATTCAGTACTTC. Residues: CASSQSKGSSNIQYF. The V and J genes are TRBV23-1 and TRBJ2-4; D is unresolved. TRBV23-1 is annotated as an ORF whose role is uncertain. The V gene lost 0 bases and the J gene lost 6 bases, with 12 bases spanning the gap. The CDR3 extends over 15 amino acids.

The chain has TRBV15 and TRBJ1-4; maybe TRBD1 (5 bases). The V gene's germline CDR1 is LNHNV and CDR2 YYDKDF (reference sequence). This CDR3 spans 16 amino acids. Trimming left V 1 base short and J 3 bases short, with 12 bases between. CDR3 residues: CATSRGRGEANEKLFF. CDR3 nucleotide sequence: TGTGCCACCAGCAGAGGACGGGGGGAAGCTAATGAAAAACTGTTTTTT.

The rearrangement joins TRBV5-1 to TRBJ2-7, with D unresolved. The CDR3 is 12 amino acids. CDR1 is SGHRS, CDR2 YFSETQ, per germline. V lost 2 bases and J lost 6, with 9 bases in between. The DNA of the CDR3 is TGCGCCAGCAGCTTAAGTGGACGCGAGCAGTACTTC. It codes for CASSLSGREQYF.

In this sample, this clone turned up a few times. The chain carries TRBV5-1 and TRBJ2-2; a weak D match, TRBD1 (6 bases). CDR1 and CDR2 (germline): SGHRS, YFSETQ. V lost 4 bases and J 4 bases, leaving 14 bases between the germline ends. This CDR3 is built from 15 residues. CDR3 residues: CASSRTGYGTGELFF. As DNA, the CDR3 is TGCGCCAGCAGCCGTACAGGGTATGGCACCGGGGAGCTGTTTTTT.

This chain joins TRBV19 and TRBJ1-5; 7 bases agree with TRBD1. Germline lookup yields CDR1 LNHDA and CDR2 SQIVND (reference sequence). The CDR3 has 14 residues. V trimming: 10 bases; J trimming: 3 bases; junction bases outside the gene matches: 9. As DNA, the CDR3 is TGTGCCACCAAGCAGACAGGGTCCAATCAGCCCCAGCATTTT. It codes for CATKQTGSNQPQHF.

The chain couples TRBV11-2 to TRBJ2-7, with D perhaps matching TRBD1 or TRBD2 (6 bases each). From germline, CDR1 is SGHAT and CDR2 FQNNGV. V lost 4 bases and J lost 3, with 22 bases in between. CDR3 size: 17 residues. CDR3 DNA sequence: TGTGCCAGCAGCTACCGGCCCGGGGGCGTTCTACTCTACGAGCAGTACTTC. Translation: CASSYRPGGVLLYEQYF.

The rearrangement uses TRBV7-9 and TRBJ2-5, with 9 nucleotides matching TRBD1. Unmatched junction bases numbered 11, after V lost 2 bases and J lost 1 base. This CDR3 spans 18 amino acids. Germline values: CDR1 SEHNR, CDR2 FQNEAQ (reference sequence). CDR3 in DNA: TGTGCCAGCAGCTTACCGAGACAGGGGGTGATAATCCAAGAGACCCAGTACTTC. Translated, it gives CASSLPRQGVIIQETQYF.

The rearrangement uses TRBV6-5 and TRBJ1-6; D remains ambiguous. Germline V gene sequence: CDR1 MNHEY, CDR2 SVGAGI. With 2 bases removed from V and 7 bases from J, the gap between germline ends came to 12 bases. The CDR3 consists of 15 residues. For the CDR3, the DNA is TGTGCCAGCAGTTACGGACTACAAATGAATTCACCCCTCCACTTT. This sequence encodes CASSYGLQMNSPLHF.

V and J are TRBV6-1 and TRBJ2-2; D unresolved. The length of the CDR3 is 14 residues. Germline CDR1 MNHNS, CDR2 SASEGT. V was trimmed by 0 bases and J by 1 base, leaving 3 bases between them. The CDR3 sequence: CASSEAGNTGELFF. The CDR3 coding sequence is TGTGCCAGCAGTGAAGCTGGGAACACCGGGGAGCTGTTTTTT.

The V and J genes are TRBV18 and TRBJ2-1; no clear D gene. V was clipped by 1 base and J by 7 bases, with 5 bases between them. Germline V gene sequence: CDR1 KGHSH, CDR2 LQKENI. The CDR3 runs to 12 residues. The CDR3 sequence: CASSPQSNEQFF. The CDR3 DNA sequence: TGTGCCAGCTCACCACAGAGTAATGAGCAGTTCTTC.

CDR3 nucleotides: TGTGCCAGCAGATACACCAGGGCGAGACAGGGTCCAGATACGCAGTATTTT. Translation: CASRYTRARQGPDTQYF. The chain links TRBV7-8 to TRBJ2-3; 7 bases map to TRBD1. Trimming took 6 bases from V and 4 from J; bases not matched to a gene: 16. Germline lookup yields CDR1 SGHVS and CDR2 FQNEAQ. This CDR3 has 17 amino acids.

The V and J genes are TRBV15 and TRBJ2-7, with D hard to call. This CDR3 comprises 13 residues. From germline, CDR1 is LNHNV and CDR2 YYDKDF (reference sequence). Trimming took 0 bases from V and 7 from J, leaving 10 bases between them. The CDR3 is CATSRDRWGEQYF. CDR3 bases: TGTGCCACCAGCAGAGATCGTTGGGGAGAGCAGTACTTC.

J is TRBJ2-3 and V is TRBV27; 7 positions agree with TRBD1. This CDR3 has 14 residues. CDR1 and CDR2 from the germline V gene are MNHEY and SMNVEV (reference sequence). The ends lost 3 bases at V and 1 base at J; junction bases unmatched: 1. CDR3 in amino acids: CASSLRGRTDTQYF. The CDR3 coding sequence is TGTGCCAGCAGTTTGAGGGGGCGCACAGATACGCAGTATTTT.